Following are 29 T cell receptor beta chains from one sample sequenced in a study of identical twins. In TCRdb, the 5' RACE reads were re-called with MiXCR into one record per CDR3 protein. Altogether around 490,000 distinct CDR3 sequences are present, under 25% being singletons, with the ten largest covering 0.4% to 0.6%. A further study also used this sample, focusing on yellow fever vaccine responses in identical twins.

The sample consisted of CD4+ T cells sorted from blood. Receptors were obtained from a woman aged 18 to 35 in good health.

This clonotype was seen a few times. The chain couples TRBV6-1 to TRBJ1-1; TRBD1 aligns across 8 bases. This CDR3 is 14 amino acids long. V lost 6 bases and J lost 7; bases outside the gene matches: 10. Germline CDR1 and CDR2: MNHNS and SASEGT. CDR3 in DNA: TGTGCCAGCAGGGACAGGGTAGAGCTCGGTGAAGCTTTCTTT. Its protein is CASRDRVELGEAFF.

This clonotype was detected a few times. The gene calls are TRBV12-3 or TRBV12-4 and TRBJ2-2, with D unresolved. CDR3 length: 15 residues. Trimming took 0 bases from V and 1 from J, leaving 6 bases between them. CDR3 DNA sequence: TGTGCCAGCAGTTTAGCCCGACGGAACACCGGGGAGCTGTTTTTT. This sequence encodes CASSLARRNTGELFF.

V is TRBV2 and J is TRBJ1-6; D unresolved. V was shortened by 5 bases and J by 0 bases, with 11 bases between the two germline ends. The CDR3 spans 16 residues. In germline, CDR1 is SNHLY, CDR2 FYNNEI. The CDR3 DNA sequence: TGTGCCAGCAGTAATACAGCGAGCTCCTATAATTCACCCCTCCACTTT. Amino acid sequence: CASSNTASSYNSPLHF.

The chain joins TRBV11-2 to TRBJ2-1, with D unclear. Trimming pared 4 bases from V and 12 bases from J, leaving 13 bases between. CDR1 is SGHAT and CDR2 is FQNNGV in the germline V gene. This CDR3 comprises 12 residues. DNA of the CDR3: TGTGCCAGCAGCTCGGCCATCTCGGGGCAGTTCTTC. This encodes CASSSAISGQFF.

This clonotype was detected a few times. The chain recombines TRBV24-1 with TRBJ2-6, with D possibly matching TRBD2 (5 bases). The V end lost 9 bases, the J end lost 0 bases, and 17 bases lay between the germline ends. CDR1 is KGHDR and CDR2 is SFDVKD in the germline V gene. The CDR3 is 17 residues long. CDR3 nucleotide sequence: TGTGCCACCTGCCCGGGCGGGTCCCCCTCTGGGGCCAACGTCCTGACTTTC. Translated, it gives CATCPGGSPSGANVLTF.

This chain uses TRBV5-1 with TRBJ2-7; no clear D. The CDR3 is 13 residues long. Deletions cut 1 base from V and 5 bases from J, with 10 bases between. Germline V gene sequence: CDR1 SGHRS, CDR2 YFSETQ. The CDR3: CASSLLGYDEQYF. DNA for the CDR3: TGCGCCAGCAGCTTGTTGGGTTACGACGAGCAGTACTTC. Full variable domain (remainder filled in from reference TRBV5-1 and TRBJ2-7): KAGVTQTPRYLIKTRGQQVTLSCSPISGHRSVSWYQQTPGQGLQFLFEYFSETQRNKGNFPGRFSGRQFSNSRSEMNVSTLELGDSALYLCASSLLGYDEQYFGPGTRLTVT.

This clonotype has only a few counts. This may be a read error: a much more frequent sequence differs by one nucleotide. The V call is TRBV7-9, the J call TRBJ1-1; the D is unclear. The CDR3 loop spans 11 amino acids. Germline CDR1 SEHNR, CDR2 FQNEAQ (reference sequence). Trimming removed 3 bases at V and 5 bases at J, with 4 bases between. For the CDR3, the DNA is TGTGCCAGCAGCTTCCAGACTGAAGCTTTCTTT. Translation: CASSFQTEAFF.

The chain carries TRBV2 and TRBJ2-2; either TRBD1 or TRBD2 may fit D (5 bases each). V gave up 6 bases and J gave up 4 bases, with 18 bases separating them. Germline assignment: CDR1 SNHLY and CDR2 FYNNEI. This CDR3 has 16 residues. The CDR3: CASRGEKGPGTGELFF. DNA of the CDR3: TGTGCCAGCAGGGGGGAGAAGGGGCCCGGCACCGGGGAGCTGTTTTTT.

There are many counts of this clonotype. The chain links TRBV18 to TRBJ2-7; no clear D. Per the germline V gene, CDR1 is KGHSH and CDR2 is LQKENI. V lost 3 bases and J lost 3, with 3 bases in between. This CDR3 comprises 11 residues. The CDR3: CASSPNYEQYF. For the CDR3, the DNA is TGTGCCAGCTCACCGAACTACGAGCAGTACTTC.

V and J are TRBV6-5 and TRBJ2-3; D is undetermined. V was trimmed by 2 bases and J by 4 bases, leaving 13 bases between them. Germline assignment: CDR1 MNHEY and CDR2 SVGAGI. This CDR3 has 15 amino acids. CDR3 loop: CASSYVRDRPDTQYF. The CDR3 nucleotides read TGTGCCAGCAGTTACGTAAGGGATAGACCAGATACGCAGTATTTT.

The gene calls are TRBV5-1 and TRBJ2-1; tentative D call: TRBD2 (7 bases). Trimming took 4 bases from V and 7 from J, leaving 21 bases between them. The CDR3 runs 16 residues. Germline values: CDR1 SGHRS, CDR2 YFSETQ. The CDR3: CASSIWGLAEGNEQFF. CDR3 nucleotides: TGCGCCAGCAGCATCTGGGGGCTAGCGGAAGGGAATGAGCAGTTCTTC.

This clonotype has just a few counts. This chain links TRBV29-1 with TRBJ2-5; D not resolved. CDR3 size: 12 residues. Germline V gives CDR1 SQVTM, CDR2 ANQGSEA. Trimming took off 6 bases at V and 3 bases at J, with 11 bases between the two ends. Here the CDR3 DNA reads TGCAGCGTCGCTAGAGGAGAAGAGACCCAGTACTTC. This sequence encodes CSVARGEETQYF. Full variable domain (outside the CDR3, taken from reference TRBV29-1 and TRBJ2-5): SAVISQKPSRDICQRGTSLTIQCQVDSQVTMMFWYRQQPGQSLTLIATANQGSEATYESGFVIDKFPISRPNLTFSTLTVSNMSPEDSSIYLCSVARGEETQYFGPGTRLLVL.

The V and J genes are TRBV4-1 and TRBJ2-3; no clear D gene. This CDR3 has 14 amino acids. The germline V and J ends were trimmed by 5 bases and 0 bases, with 9 bases remaining between them. Germline V gene sequence: CDR1 MGHRA, CDR2 YSYEKL. CDR3: CASSLVISTDTQYF. Written as DNA, the CDR3 is TGCGCCAGCAGCTTAGTAATCAGCACAGATACGCAGTATTTT.

This clonotype appeared many times. This rearrangement joins TRBV12-3 or TRBV12-4 to TRBJ1-2; D is possibly TRBD1 (6 bases). V was cut by 0 bases and J by 0 bases, with 8 bases left in between. The CDR3 extends over 15 amino acids. The DNA of the CDR3 is TGTGCCAGCAGTTTAGCGGACAGAGCTAACTATGGCTACACCTTC. Its protein is CASSLADRANYGYTF.

There are a few counts of this clonotype. The CDR3 is CATSLQGVGETQYF. The CDR3 DNA sequence: TGTGCCACCAGTCTACAGGGGGTCGGGGAGACCCAGTACTTC. The gene calls are TRBV24-1 and TRBJ2-5; TRBD1 matches at 8 bases. This CDR3 contains 14 residues. The trim removed 6 bases at V and 5 bases at J, leaving 7 bases unmatched. Germline V gene data show CDR1 as KGHDR and CDR2 as SFDVKD.

This clonotype has just a few counts. V usage is TRBV2 and J usage is TRBJ1-1; no clear D gene. V lost 0 bases and J lost 4, with 15 bases in between. Germline CDR1 and CDR2: SNHLY and FYNNEI. The CDR3 sequence is 16 residues long. CDR3 in DNA: TGTGCCAGCAGTGAAGCGGGAATGATGGTCAGCACTGAAGCTTTCTTT. Encoded protein: CASSEAGMMVSTEAFF.

In this sample, this clonotype turned up a few times. The chain recombines TRBV4-1 with TRBJ1-2, with D possibly being TRBD1 (5 bases). Per the germline V gene, CDR1 is MGHRA and CDR2 is YSYEKL. V was trimmed by 3 bases and J by 7 bases, leaving 18 bases between them. This CDR3 contains 15 residues. The DNA for the CDR3 is TGCGCCAGCAGCCACCAGCCTCTGGGGGATGGTGGCTACACCTTC. Its protein is CASSHQPLGDGGYTF.

The V call is TRBV5-1, the J call TRBJ2-7, with a possible D match to TRBD2 (5 bases). V was shortened by 3 bases and J by 5 bases, with 9 bases between the two germline ends. CDR1 is SGHRS and CDR2 is YFSETQ in the germline V gene. The CDR3 is made up of 12 amino acids. CDR3 sequence: CASSYEGDEQYF. DNA of the CDR3: TGCGCCAGCAGCTACGAGGGAGACGAGCAGTACTTC.

The rearrangement uses TRBV10-3 and TRBJ2-1; 10 positions match TRBD2. With 0 bases clipped from V and 9 bases from J, the junction kept 14 bases outside the gene matches. Germline-derived CDR1 and CDR2 are ENHRY and SYGVKD. The CDR3 is made up of 18 amino acids. The CDR3 nucleotides read TGTGCCATCAGTGAGTCTGTGGGAGCTAGCGGGAGAGACGGTGAGCAGTTCTTC. Translating it yields CAISESVGASGRDGEQFF.

The rearrangement joins TRBV20-1 to TRBJ2-5, with 9 positions matching TRBD2. V dropped 2 bases and J dropped 4; count of bases not matched to a gene: 8. From germline, CDR1 is DFQATT and CDR2 SNEGSKA (reference sequence). This CDR3 contains 15 residues. Here the CDR3 reads CSARLLAGMVETQYF. The DNA of the CDR3 is TGCAGTGCTAGACTCCTAGCGGGGATGGTAGAGACCCAGTACTTC.

This clonotype has a handful of counts. The chain uses TRBV5-1 and TRBJ2-2; no firm D call. Germline V gene data show CDR1 as SGHRS and CDR2 as YFSETQ. CDR3 length: 16 amino acids. Trimming took off 0 bases at V and 0 bases at J, with 9 bases between the two ends. The CDR3 DNA is TGCGCCAGCAGCTTGGACTTATTCGCGAACACCGGGGAGCTGTTTTTT. Translating gives CASSLDLFANTGELFF.

This clonotype came up many times. The V and J genes are TRBV4-1 and TRBJ2-1; 8 bases are a match to TRBD2. Germline lookup yields CDR1 MGHRA and CDR2 YSYEKL. V gave up 3 bases and J gave up 1 base; unmatched junction bases: 5. This CDR3 comprises 16 residues. CDR3 region: CASSQGLAGSYNEQFF. CDR3 in DNA: TGCGCCAGCAGCCAGGGTTTAGCGGGGTCCTACAATGAGCAGTTCTTC.

This clonotype was seen only a few times. The V and J genes are TRBV28 and TRBJ1-2; weak D call: TRBD1 (6 bases). Trimming took off 6 bases at V and 13 bases at J, with 21 bases between the two ends. Germline CDR1 and CDR2: MDHEN and SYDVKM. The CDR3 has 13 residues. CDR3 protein: CASSYRDRAVITF. The DNA for the CDR3 is TGTGCCAGCAGCTACAGGGACCGGGCTGTTATCACCTTC.

V gene TRBV24-1 combines with J gene TRBJ2-7; D unresolved. CDR3 length: 13 residues. Germline lookup yields CDR1 KGHDR and CDR2 SFDVKD. V was cut by 3 bases and J by 3 bases, with 8 bases left in between. CDR3 DNA sequence: TGTGCCACCAGTGATGTGGGCAGCTACGAGCAGTACTTC. Its translation: CATSDVGSYEQYF.

The chain has TRBV5-6 and TRBJ2-1, with a weak D call TRBD2 (6 bases). Trimming pared 0 bases from V and 8 bases from J, leaving 21 bases between. The CDR3 covers 17 residues. CDR1 is SGHDT, CDR2 YYEEEE, per germline. Here the CDR3 DNA reads TGTGCCAGCAGCTTGGCCTTGGGCGGGAAGGCCGGTCATGAGCAGTTCTTC. This translates into CASSLALGGKAGHEQFF.

This clonotype came up a few times. This rearrangement joins TRBV2 to TRBJ2-4; 11 bases are shared with TRBD2. Germline loops: CDR1 SNHLY, CDR2 FYNNEI. The CDR3 is made up of 14 amino acids. Trimming took 10 bases from V and 4 from J; bases not matched to a gene: 6. The CDR3, as DNA: TGTGCCATAAGACTAGCGGGGAGTAAAAACATTCAGTACTTC. It codes for CAIRLAGSKNIQYF.

The chain uses TRBV6-5 and TRBJ2-1; D unresolved. This CDR3 region has 14 residues. V was pared by 0 bases and J by 8 bases, with 11 bases between. Germline-derived CDR1 and CDR2 are MNHEY and SVGAGI. This CDR3 is CASSYSIGAYEQFF. CDR3 nucleotides: TGTGCCAGCAGTTACTCGATCGGAGCCTATGAGCAGTTCTTC.

The sample holds a few counts of this clonotype. The V and J genes are TRBV24-1 and TRBJ2-1, with 8 bases that match TRBD2. The CDR3 is 13 residues long. Germline V gene data show CDR1 as KGHDR and CDR2 as SFDVKD. Unmatched junction bases numbered 10, after V lost 10 bases and J lost 9 bases. CDR3 in DNA: TGTGCCACTAGTAGCGGGACGGAAAGTGAGCAGTTCTTC. Protein product: CATSSGTESEQFF.

The chain uses TRBV20-1 and TRBJ2-1; 8 nucleotides agree with TRBD2. This CDR3 contains 15 residues. V gave up 0 bases and J gave up 3 bases; unmatched junction bases: 4. CDR1 and CDR2 from the germline V gene are DFQATT and SNEGSKA (reference sequence). In nucleotides, the CDR3 is TGCAGTGCTAGAGATATAGCGGGGAACTACAATGAGCAGTTCTTC. Translated: CSARDIAGNYNEQFF.